This T cell receptor (beta chain) was sequenced in a study of Graves' ophthalmopathy and Graves' hyperthyroidism. Background on the study: At the time of initial diagnosis and before any treatment, peripheral blood was collected. Study results and caveats: Most thyroid clonotypes with frequency above 0.001 were detected in blood too.

This clonotype was counted only a few times. Antigen: not known. This may be a read error: a much more frequent sequence differs by one nucleotide. The diagnosis combined clinical symptoms, thyroxine, TRAb, thyroid ultrasound and orbital computed tomography scans. As the starting material, 8 to 10 ml of fresh peripheral blood yielded the PBMCs. TCR beta CDR3 amplification used RNA transcripts. Amplification began with first-round RT-PCR using HTBI primers, then second-round multiplex PCR was performed. MiXCR was run by TCRdb on the multiplex PCR reads, yielding one entry per CDR3 protein. The table shows about 480,000 distinct CDR3 sequences, with 14% occurring only once. Germline CDR1 and CDR2: SGHTA and FQGNSA. The CDR3 runs 12 residues.

Sequencing was done on a sample of blood. This receptor was identified in a woman between 25 and 40 years old with Graves' ophthalmopathy. J is TRBJ1-1 and V is TRBV7-2; D gene unclear. CDR3 in amino acids: CASSHGNSEAFF. The CDR3 DNA reads as TGTGCCAGCAGCCACGGGAACTCTGAAGCTTTCTTT. Together with reference TRBV7-2 and TRBJ1-1, the CDR3 gives the full variable domain: GAGVSQSPSNKVTEKGKDVELRCDPISGHTALYWYRQSLGQGLEFLIYFQGNSAPDKSGLPSDRFSAERTGGSVSTLTIQRTQQEDSAVYLCASSHGNSEAFFGQGTRLTVV.